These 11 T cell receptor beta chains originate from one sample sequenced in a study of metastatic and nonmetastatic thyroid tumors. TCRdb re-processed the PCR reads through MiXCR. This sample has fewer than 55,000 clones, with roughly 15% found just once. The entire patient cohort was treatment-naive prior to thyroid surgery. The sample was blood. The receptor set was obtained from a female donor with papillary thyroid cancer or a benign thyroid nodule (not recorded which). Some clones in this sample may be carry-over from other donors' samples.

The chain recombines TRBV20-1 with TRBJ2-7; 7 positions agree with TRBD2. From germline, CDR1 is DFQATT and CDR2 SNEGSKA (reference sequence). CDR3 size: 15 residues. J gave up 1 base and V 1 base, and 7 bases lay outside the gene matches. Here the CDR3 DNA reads TGCAGTGCTAGAGCCCCCAGCGGGGCTTCCTACGAGCAGTACTTC. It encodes CSARAPSGASYEQYF.

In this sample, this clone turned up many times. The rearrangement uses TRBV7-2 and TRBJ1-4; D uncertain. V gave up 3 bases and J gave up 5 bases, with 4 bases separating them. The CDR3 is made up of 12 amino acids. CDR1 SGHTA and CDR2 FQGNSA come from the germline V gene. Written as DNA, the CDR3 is TGTGCCAGCAGCTTTGGGAATGAAAAACTGTTTTTT. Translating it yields CASSFGNEKLFF.

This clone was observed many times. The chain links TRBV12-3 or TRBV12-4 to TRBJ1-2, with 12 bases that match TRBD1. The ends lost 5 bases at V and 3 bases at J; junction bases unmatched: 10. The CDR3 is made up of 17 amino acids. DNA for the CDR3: TGTGCCAGCAGTCCTACCGGGACAGGGGGCCCTTACTATGGCTACACCTTC. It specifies CASSPTGTGGPYYGYTF.

The DNA for the CDR3 is TGTGCCAGCAGCCCCGGGACAGGGGACCAAGAGACCCAGTACTTC. It encodes CASSPGTGDQETQYF. The V gene is TRBV7-8, the J gene TRBJ2-5, with 10 nucleotides matching TRBD1. The CDR3 totals 15 residues. J was trimmed by 0 bases and V by 5 bases; bases with no gene match: 3. CDR1 and CDR2 from the germline V gene are SGHVS and FQNEAQ.

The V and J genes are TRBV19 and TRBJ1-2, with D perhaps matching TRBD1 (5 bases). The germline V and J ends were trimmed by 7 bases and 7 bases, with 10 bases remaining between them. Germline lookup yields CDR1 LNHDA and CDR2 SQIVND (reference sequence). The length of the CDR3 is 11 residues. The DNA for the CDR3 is TGTGCCAGTACCGGGGGTAGTGGCTACACCTTC. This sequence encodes CASTGGSGYTF. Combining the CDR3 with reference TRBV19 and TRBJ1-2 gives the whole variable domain DGGITQSPKYLFRKEGQNVTLSCEQNLNHDAMYWYRQDPGQGLRLIYYSQIVNDFQKGDIAEGYSVSREKKESFPLTVTSAQKNPTAFYLCASTGGSGYTFGSGTRLTVV.

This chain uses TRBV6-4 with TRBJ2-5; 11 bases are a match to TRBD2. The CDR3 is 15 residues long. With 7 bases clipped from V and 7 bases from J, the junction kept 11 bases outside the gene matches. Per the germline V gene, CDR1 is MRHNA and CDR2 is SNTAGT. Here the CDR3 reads CASTRGLAGGGTQYF. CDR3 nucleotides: TGTGCCAGCACCCGGGGGTTAGCGGGAGGGGGGACCCAGTACTTC.

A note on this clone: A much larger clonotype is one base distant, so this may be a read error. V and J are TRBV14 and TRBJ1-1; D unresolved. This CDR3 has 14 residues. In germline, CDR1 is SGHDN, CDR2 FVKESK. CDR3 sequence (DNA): TGTGCCAGAAGCCAAGATAGCACAAGGCTTAGAGCTTTCTTT. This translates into CARSQDSTRLRAFF.

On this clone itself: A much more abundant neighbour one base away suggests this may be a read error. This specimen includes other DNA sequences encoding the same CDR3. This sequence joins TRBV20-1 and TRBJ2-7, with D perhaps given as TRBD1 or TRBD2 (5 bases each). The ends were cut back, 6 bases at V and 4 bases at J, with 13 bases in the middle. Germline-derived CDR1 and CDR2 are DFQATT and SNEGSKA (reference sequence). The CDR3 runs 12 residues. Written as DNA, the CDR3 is TGCAGTGCCCCGGGACCAACTTACGAGCAGTACTTC. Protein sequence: CSAPGPTYEQYF.

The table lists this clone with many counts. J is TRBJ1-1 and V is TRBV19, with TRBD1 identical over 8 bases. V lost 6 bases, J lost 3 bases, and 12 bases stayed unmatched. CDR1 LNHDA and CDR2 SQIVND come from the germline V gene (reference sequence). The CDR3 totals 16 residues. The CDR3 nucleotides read TGTGCCAGTAGAAAGACAGGGGATAGATTTGACACTGAAGCTTTCTTT. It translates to CASRKTGDRFDTEAFF.

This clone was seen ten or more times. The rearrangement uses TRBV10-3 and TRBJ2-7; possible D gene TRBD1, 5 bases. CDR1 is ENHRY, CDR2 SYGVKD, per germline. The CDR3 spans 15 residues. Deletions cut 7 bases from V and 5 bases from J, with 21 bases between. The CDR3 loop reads CAIIRSHRSVHEQYF. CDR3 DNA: TGTGCCATCATAAGGTCTCACAGGTCGGTCCACGAGCAGTACTTC.

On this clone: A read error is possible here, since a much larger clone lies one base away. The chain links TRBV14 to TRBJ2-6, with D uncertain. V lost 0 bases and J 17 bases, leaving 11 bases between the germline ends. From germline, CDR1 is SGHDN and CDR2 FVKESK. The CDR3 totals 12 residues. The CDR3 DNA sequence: TGTGCCAGCAGCCAAGAATGGGATAGGATGACTTTC. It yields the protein CASSQEWDRMTF.